This T cell receptor beta chain was sequenced for a study of blood T cell repertoires in COVID-19. Study background: Both acute and convalescent COVID-19 samples were obtained from the United States, Italy and Spain.

TCRdb's table, derived via immunoSEQ multiplex PCR, lists solely in-frame clones and lacks some. The sample yields a few hundred thousand clones, around 90% seen once. Per germline, CDR1 SNHLY and CDR2 FYNNEI. The CDR3 totals 12 residues. J gave up 2 bases and V 7 bases, and 2 bases lay outside the gene matches. This chain connects TRBV2 to TRBJ2-7; TRBD1 matches 7 bases. The specimen was PBMCs or T cells enriched from blood (not recorded which). The receptor comes from a young man with acute COVID-19. The DNA of the CDR3 is TGTGCCAGCACGGGACAGCCCTACGAGCAGTACTTC. This encodes CASTGQPYEQYF.